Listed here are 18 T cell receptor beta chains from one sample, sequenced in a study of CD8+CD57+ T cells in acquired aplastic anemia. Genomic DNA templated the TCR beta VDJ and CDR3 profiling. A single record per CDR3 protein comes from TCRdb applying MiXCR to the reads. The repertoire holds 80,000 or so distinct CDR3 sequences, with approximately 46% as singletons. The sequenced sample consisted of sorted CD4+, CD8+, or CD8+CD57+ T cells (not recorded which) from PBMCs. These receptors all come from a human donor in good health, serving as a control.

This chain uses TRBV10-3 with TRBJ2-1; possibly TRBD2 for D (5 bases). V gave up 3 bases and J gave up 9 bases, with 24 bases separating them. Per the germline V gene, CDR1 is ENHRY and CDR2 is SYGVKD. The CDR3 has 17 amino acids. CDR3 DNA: TGTGCCATCAGTGACGGGGTTTTGCGGGCCGGGATACCTGAGCAGTTCTTC. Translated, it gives CAISDGVLRAGIPEQFF.

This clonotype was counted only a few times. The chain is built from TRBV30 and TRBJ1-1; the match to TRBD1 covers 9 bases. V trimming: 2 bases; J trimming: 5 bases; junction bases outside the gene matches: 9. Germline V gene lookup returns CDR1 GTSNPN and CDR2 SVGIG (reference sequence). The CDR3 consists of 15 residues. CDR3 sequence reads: CAWSNKPGTGTEAFF. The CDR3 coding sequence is TGTGCCTGGAGTAATAAACCCGGGACAGGGACTGAAGCTTTCTTT.

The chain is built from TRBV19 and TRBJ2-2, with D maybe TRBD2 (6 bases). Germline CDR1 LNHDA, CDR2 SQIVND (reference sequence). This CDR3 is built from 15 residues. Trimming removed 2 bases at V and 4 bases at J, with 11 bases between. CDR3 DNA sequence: TGTGCCAGTAGTATATACCCCGGGGGCACCGGGGAGCTGTTTTTT. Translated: CASSIYPGGTGELFF.

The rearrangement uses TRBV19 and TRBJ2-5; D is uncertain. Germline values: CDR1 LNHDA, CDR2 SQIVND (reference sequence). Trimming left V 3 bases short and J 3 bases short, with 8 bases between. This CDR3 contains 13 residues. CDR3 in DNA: TGTGCCAGTAGTATTCTGATAGAAGAGACCCAGTACTTC. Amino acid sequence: CASSILIEETQYF.

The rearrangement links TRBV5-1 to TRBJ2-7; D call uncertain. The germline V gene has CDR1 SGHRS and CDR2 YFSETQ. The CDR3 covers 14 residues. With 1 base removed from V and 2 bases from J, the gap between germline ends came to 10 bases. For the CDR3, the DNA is TGCGCCAGCAGCTTGTGGTCAGAGACCTACGAGCAGTACTTC. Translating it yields CASSLWSETYEQYF.

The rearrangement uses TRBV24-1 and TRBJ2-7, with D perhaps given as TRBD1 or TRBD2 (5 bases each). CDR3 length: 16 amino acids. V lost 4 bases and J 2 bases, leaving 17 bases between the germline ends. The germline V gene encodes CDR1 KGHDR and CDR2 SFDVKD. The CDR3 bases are TGTGCCACCAGTGACCGTCGAGGGACCAACGCCTACGAGCAGTACTTC. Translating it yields CATSDRRGTNAYEQYF.

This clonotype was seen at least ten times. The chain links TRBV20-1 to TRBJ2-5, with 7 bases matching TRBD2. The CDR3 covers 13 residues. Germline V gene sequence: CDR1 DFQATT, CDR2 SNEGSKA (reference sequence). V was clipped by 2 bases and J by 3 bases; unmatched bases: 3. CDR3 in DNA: TGCAGTGCTAGACTAGCGGACAAAGAGACCCAGTACTTC. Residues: CSARLADKETQYF.

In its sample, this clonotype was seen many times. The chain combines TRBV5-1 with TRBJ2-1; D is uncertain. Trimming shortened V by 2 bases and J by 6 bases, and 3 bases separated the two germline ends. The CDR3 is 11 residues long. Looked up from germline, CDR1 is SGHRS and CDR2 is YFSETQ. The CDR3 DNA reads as TGCGCCAGCAGCTTCTCCAATGAGCAGTTCTTC. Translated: CASSFSNEQFF. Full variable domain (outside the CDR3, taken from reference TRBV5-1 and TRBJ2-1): KAGVTQTPRYLIKTRGQQVTLSCSPISGHRSVSWYQQTPGQGLQFLFEYFSETQRNKGNFPGRFSGRQFSNSRSEMNVSTLELGDSALYLCASSFSNEQFFGPGTRLTVL.

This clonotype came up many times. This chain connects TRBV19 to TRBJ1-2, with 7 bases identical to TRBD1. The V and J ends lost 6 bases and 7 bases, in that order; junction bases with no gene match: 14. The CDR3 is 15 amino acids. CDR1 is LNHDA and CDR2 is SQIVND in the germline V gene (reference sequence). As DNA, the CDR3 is TGTGCCAGTAGAAGCCCTCTTCACAGGGGTGGTGGCTACACCTTC. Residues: CASRSPLHRGGGYTF.

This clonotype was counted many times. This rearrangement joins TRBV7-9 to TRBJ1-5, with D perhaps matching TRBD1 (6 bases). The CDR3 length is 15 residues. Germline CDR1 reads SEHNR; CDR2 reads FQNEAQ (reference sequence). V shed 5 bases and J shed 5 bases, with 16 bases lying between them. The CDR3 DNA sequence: TGTGCCAGCAGCAAGGGGACAAAGAGCGATCAGCCCCAGCATTTT. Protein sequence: CASSKGTKSDQPQHF.

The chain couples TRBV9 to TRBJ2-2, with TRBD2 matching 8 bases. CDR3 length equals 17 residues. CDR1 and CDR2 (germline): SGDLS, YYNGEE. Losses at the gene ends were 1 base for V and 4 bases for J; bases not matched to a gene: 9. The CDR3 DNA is TGTGCCAGCAGCGTACGTCCTCGGGGGGGCCTCACCGGGGAGCTGTTTTTT. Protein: CASSVRPRGGLTGELFF.

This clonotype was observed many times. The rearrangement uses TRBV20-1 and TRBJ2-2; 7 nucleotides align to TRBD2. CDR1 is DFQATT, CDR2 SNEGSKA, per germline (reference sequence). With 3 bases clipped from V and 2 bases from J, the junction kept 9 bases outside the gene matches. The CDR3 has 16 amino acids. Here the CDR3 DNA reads TGCAGTGCTAGGGGGGAGGGCCTCGTTAACACCGGGGAGCTGTTTTTT. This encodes CSARGEGLVNTGELFF.

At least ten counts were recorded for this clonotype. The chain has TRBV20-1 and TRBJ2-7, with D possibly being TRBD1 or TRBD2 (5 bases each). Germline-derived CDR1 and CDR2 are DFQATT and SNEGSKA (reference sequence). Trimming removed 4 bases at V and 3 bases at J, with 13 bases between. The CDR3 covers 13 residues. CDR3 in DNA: TGCAGTGCTACCGGGACGGAAGACTACGAGCAGTACTTC. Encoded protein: CSATGTEDYEQYF.

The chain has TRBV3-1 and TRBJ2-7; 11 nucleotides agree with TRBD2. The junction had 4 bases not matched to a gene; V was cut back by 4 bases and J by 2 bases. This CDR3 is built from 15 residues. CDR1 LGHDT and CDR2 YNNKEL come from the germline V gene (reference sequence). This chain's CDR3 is CASSPGLAGPYEQYF. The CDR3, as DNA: TGTGCCAGCAGCCCTGGACTAGCGGGCCCCTACGAGCAGTACTTC.

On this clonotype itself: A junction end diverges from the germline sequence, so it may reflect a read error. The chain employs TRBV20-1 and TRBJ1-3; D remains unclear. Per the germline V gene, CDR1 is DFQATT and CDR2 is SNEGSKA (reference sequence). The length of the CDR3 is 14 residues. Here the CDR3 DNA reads TGCAGTGCTTCCGAACTCGGCTCTGGAAGCACCATATATTTT. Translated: CSASELGSGSTIYF.

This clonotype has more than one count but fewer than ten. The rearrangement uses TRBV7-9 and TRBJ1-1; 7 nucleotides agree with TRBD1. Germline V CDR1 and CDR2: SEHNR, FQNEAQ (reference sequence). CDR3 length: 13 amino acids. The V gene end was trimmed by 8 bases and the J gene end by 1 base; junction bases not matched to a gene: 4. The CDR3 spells CASGTAKNTEAFF. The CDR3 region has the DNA TGTGCCAGCGGGACAGCTAAGAACACTGAAGCTTTCTTT.

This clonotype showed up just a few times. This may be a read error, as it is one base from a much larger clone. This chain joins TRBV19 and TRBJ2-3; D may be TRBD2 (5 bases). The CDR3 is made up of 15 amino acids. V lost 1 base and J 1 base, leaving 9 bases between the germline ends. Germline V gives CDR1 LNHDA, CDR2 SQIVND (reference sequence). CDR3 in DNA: TGTGCCAGTAGTATAGTTACCGGGGGCACAGATACGCAGTATTTT. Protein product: CASSIVTGGTDTQYF.

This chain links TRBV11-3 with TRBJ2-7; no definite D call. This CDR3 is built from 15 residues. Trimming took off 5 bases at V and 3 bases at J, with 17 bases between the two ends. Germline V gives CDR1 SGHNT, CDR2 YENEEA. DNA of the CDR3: TGTGCCAGCAGCGCATCTCCCGTTGAATTCTACGAGCAGTACTTC. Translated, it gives CASSASPVEFYEQYF.